A selection of T cell receptor beta chains follows, all from one sample in a study of cytomegalovirus exposure and HLA in healthy donors. Assay: immunoSEQ multiplex PCR; the TCRdb copy retains only in-frame clones and omits some. The table includes approximately 210,000 clones, around 79% detected once. The sequencing input was PBMCs. The receptors come from a male donor in good health and CMV-seropositive. The CDR3 runs from the conserved cysteine through the conserved F or W.

v_call | cdr3_aa
TRBV10-3 | CAISVGPRQGLTGELFF
TRBV7-6 | CASSYLSGTGNEQFF
TRBV7-9 | CSSSSRTAVYTIYF
TRBV10-3 | CAISFRGDADNSPLHF
TRBV29-1 | CSVVQGEAFF
TRBV7-2 | CASSPDRIGEQYF
TRBV28 | CASSWTEGFGYTF
TRBV7-2 | CASSILQGSGNTIYF
TRBV7-2 | CASSPGKSWLEQYF
TRBV7-3 | CASSPQRVNTGELFF
TRBV5-1 | CASSLGTGSINEKLFF
TRBV4-2 | CASSQDTSGGRAYEQYF
TRBV19 | CASSIPGGDIQYF
TRBV10-3 | CAISDFGQGNYGYTF
TRBV15 | CATSRERGSGYTF
TRBV9 | CASSYQLAGGNEQFF
TRBV7-2 | CASSFQGGQPQHF
TRBV28 | CASSLRGYTGELFF